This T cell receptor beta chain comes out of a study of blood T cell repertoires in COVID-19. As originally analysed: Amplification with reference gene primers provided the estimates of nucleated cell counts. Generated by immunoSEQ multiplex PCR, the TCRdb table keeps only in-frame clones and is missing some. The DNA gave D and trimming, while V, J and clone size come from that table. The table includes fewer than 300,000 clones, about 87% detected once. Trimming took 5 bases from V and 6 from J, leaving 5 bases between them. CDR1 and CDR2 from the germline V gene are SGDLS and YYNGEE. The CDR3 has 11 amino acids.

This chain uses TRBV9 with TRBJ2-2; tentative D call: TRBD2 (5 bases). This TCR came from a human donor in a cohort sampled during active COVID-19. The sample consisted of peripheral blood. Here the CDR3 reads CASRGAGELFF. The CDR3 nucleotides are TGTGCCAGCAGGGGAGCCGGGGAGCTGTTTTTT.